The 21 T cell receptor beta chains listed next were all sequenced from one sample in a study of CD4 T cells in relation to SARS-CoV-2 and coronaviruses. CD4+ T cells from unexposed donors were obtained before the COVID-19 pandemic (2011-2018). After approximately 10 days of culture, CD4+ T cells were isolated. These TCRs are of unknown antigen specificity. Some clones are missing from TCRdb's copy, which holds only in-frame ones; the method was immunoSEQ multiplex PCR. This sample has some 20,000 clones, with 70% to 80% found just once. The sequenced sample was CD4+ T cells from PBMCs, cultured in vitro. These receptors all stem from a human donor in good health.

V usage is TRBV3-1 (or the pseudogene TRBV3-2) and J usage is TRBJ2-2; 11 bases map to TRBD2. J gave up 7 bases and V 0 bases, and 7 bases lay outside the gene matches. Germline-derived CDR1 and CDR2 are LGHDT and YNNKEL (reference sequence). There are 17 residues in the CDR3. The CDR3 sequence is CASSQDVASGRIGELFF. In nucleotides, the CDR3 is TGTGCCAGCAGCCAAGATGTGGCTAGCGGGAGGATCGGGGAGCTGTTTTTT.

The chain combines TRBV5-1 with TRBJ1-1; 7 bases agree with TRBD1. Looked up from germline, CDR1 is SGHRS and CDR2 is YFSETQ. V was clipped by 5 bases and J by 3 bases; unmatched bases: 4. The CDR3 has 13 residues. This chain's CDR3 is CASSRQGDTEAFF. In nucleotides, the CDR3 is TGCGCCAGCAGTCGACAGGGTGACACTGAAGCTTTCTTT.

CDR3 DNA: TGTGCCACCAGTGATTTGAAGACAGGGAGGACAGATACGCAGTATTTT. Residues: CATSDLKTGRTDTQYF. The rearrangement uses TRBV24-1 and TRBJ2-3, with a tentative D call TRBD1 (7 bases). Trimming removed 0 bases at V and 3 bases at J, with 12 bases between. The CDR3 has 16 residues. Germline V gene lookup returns CDR1 KGHDR and CDR2 SFDVKD.

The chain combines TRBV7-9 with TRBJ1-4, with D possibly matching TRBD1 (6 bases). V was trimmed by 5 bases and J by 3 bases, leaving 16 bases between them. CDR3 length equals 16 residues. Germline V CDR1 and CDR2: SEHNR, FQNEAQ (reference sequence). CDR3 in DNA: TGTGCCAGCAGCCCCCGCGGGGGCCTCCCTAATGAAAAACTGTTTTTT. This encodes CASSPRGGLPNEKLFF.

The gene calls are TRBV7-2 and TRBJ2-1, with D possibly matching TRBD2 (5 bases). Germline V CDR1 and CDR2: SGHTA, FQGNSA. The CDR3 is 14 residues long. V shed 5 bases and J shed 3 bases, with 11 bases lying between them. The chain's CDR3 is CASSISEGYNEQFF. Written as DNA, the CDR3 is TGTGCCAGCAGCATTAGCGAAGGCTACAATGAGCAGTTCTTC.

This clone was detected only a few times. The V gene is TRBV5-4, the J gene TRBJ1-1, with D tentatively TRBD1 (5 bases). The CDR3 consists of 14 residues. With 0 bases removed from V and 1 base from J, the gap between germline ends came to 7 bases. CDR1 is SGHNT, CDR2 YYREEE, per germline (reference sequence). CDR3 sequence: CASSLGDRNTEAFF. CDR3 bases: TGTGCCAGCAGCTTGGGCGACAGGAACACTGAAGCTTTCTTT.

CDR3 DNA sequence: TGTGCTAGTGTCCCGGGACTCACTAGCACAGATACGCAGTATTTT. Translation gives CASVPGLTSTDTQYF. V gene TRBV12-5 combines with J gene TRBJ2-3, with D possibly matching TRBD2 (6 bases). The V gene lost 7 bases and the J gene lost 0 bases, with 14 bases spanning the gap. Germline CDR1 reads LGHNT; CDR2 reads FRNRAP. The length of the CDR3 is 15 residues.

The CDR3 protein is CASSSLLASPTDTQYF. The CDR3 region has the DNA TGTGCCAGCAGTTCCCTACTAGCGTCTCCCACAGATACGCAGTATTTT. The V gene is TRBV27, the J gene TRBJ2-3, with 7 bases that match TRBD2. The CDR3 is made up of 16 amino acids. J lost 2 bases, V lost 4 bases, and 9 bases had no gene match. Germline CDR1 reads MNHEY; CDR2 reads SMNVEV (reference sequence).

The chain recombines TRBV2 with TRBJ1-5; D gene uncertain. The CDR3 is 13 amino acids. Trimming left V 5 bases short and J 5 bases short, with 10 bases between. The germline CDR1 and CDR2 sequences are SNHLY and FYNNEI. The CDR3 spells CASSTEVDQPQHF. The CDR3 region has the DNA TGTGCCAGCAGTACGGAAGTAGATCAGCCCCAGCATTTT.

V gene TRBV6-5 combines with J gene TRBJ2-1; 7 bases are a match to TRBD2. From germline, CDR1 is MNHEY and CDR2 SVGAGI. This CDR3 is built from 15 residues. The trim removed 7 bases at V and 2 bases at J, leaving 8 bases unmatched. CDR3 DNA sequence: TGTGCCAGCATAATCCGGGGGGAACCCTACAATGAGCAGTTCTTC. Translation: CASIIRGEPYNEQFF.

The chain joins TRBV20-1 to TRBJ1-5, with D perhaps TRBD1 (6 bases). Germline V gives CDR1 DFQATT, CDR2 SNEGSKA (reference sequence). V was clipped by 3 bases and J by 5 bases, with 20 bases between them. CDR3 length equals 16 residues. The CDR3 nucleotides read TGCAGTGCTAGTCGGGACACCTCATTGGATCATCAGCCCCAGCATTTT. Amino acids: CSASRDTSLDHQPQHF.

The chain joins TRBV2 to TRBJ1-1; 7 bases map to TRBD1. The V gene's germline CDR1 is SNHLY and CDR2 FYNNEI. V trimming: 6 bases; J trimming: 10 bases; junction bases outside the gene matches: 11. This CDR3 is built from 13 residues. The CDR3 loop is CASRLTGESVAFF. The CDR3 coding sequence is TGTGCCAGCAGACTAACAGGGGAATCCGTAGCTTTCTTT.

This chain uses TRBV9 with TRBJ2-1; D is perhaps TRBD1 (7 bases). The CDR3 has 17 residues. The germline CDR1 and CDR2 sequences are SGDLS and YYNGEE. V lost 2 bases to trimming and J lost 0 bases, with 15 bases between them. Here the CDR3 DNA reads TGTGCCAGCAGCGTGGGAGGACAGGCCTTCTCCTACAATGAGCAGTTCTTC. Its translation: CASSVGGQAFSYNEQFF.

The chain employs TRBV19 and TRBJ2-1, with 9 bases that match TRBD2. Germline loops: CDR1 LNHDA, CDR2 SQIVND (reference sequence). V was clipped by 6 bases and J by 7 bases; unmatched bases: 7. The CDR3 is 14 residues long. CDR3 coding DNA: TGTGCCAGTAGAAAACTAGCGGGTTCAAATGAGCAGTTCTTC. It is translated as CASRKLAGSNEQFF.

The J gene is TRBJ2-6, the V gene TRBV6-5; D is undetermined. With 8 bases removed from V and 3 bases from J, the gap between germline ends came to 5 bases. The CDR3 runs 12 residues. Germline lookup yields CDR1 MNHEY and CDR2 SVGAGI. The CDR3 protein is CASLRGANVLTF. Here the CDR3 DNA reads TGTGCCAGCCTCCGTGGGGCCAACGTCCTGACTTTC.

The CDR3 sequence is CASSLGPHEQYF. In DNA form, the CDR3 reads TGCGCCAGCAGCTTGGGACCCCACGAGCAGTACTTC. The rearrangement uses TRBV5-1 and TRBJ2-7; D remains unclear. The CDR3 length is 12 residues. V lost 0 bases and J 5 bases, leaving 6 bases between the germline ends. The germline CDR1 and CDR2 sequences are SGHRS and YFSETQ.

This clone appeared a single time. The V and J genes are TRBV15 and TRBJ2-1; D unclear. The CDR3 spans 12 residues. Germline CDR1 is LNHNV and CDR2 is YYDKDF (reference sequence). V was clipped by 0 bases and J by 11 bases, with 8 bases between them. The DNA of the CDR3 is TGTGCCACCAGCAGAGATTGGATTCAGCAGTTCTTC. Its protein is CATSRDWIQQFF.

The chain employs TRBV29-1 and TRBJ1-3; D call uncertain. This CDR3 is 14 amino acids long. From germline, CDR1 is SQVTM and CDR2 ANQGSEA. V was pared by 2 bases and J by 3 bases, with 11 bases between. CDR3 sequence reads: CSVEIPNVGNTIYF. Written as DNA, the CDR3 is TGCAGCGTTGAAATACCGAATGTTGGAAACACCATATATTTT.

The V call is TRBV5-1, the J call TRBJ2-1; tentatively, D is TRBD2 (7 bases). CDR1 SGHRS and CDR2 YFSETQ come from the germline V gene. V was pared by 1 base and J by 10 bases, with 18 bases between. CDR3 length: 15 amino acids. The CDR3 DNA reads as TGCGCCAGCAGCTTGTCCAGGGGAGGGACTGGGGAGCAGTTCTTC. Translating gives CASSLSRGGTGEQFF.

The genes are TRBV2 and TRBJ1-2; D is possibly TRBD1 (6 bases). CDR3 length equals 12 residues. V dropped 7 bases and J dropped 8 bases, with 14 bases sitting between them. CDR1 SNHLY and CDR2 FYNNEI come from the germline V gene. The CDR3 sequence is CASTEGGVGYTF. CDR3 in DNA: TGTGCCAGCACCGAGGGGGGCGTCGGCTACACCTTC.

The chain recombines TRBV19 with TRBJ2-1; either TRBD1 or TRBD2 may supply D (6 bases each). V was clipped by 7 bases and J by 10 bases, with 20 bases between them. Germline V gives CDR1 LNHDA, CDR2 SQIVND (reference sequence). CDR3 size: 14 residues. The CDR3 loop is CASKGQGMAGEQFF. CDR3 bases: TGTGCCAGTAAGGGCCAGGGGATGGCGGGGGAGCAGTTCTTC.